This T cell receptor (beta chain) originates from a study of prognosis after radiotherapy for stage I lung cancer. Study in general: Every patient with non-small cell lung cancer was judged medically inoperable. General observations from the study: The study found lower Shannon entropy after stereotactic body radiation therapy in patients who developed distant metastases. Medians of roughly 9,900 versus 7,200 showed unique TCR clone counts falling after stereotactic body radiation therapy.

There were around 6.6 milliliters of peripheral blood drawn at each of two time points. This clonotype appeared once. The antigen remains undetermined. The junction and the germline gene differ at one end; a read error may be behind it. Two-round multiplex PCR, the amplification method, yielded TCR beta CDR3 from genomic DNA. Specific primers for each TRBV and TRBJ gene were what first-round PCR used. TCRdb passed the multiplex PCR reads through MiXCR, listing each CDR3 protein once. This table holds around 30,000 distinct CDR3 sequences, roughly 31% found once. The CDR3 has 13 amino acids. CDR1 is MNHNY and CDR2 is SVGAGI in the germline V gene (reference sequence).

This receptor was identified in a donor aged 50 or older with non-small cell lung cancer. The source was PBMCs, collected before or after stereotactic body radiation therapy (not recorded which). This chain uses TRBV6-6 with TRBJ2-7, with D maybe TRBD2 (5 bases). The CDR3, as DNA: TGTGCCATCAGTACCGGGGACTCCTACGAGCAGTACTTC. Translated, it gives CAISTGDSYEQYF.